What follows are 21 T cell receptor beta chains derived from one specimen sequenced in a study of blood T cell repertoires in COVID-19. Sequenced by immunoSEQ multiplex PCR; TCRdb stores in-frame clones only, minus some. This sample has 150,000 or so clones, with roughly 80% found just once. Sequencing was done on a sample of peripheral blood. The receptors were gathered from a woman aged 50 to 60 with active or convalescent COVID-19.

The chain carries TRBV2 and TRBJ1-1; D gene unclear. The CDR3 runs 13 residues. CDR1 SNHLY and CDR2 FYNNEI come from the germline V gene. Trimming pared 10 bases from V and 3 bases from J, leaving 15 bases between. CDR3 protein: CATSREGDTEAFF. The CDR3 coding sequence is TGTGCCACGTCAAGAGAGGGTGACACTGAAGCTTTCTTT.

The chain carries TRBV5-1 and TRBJ2-7; D gene unclear. V shed 0 bases and J shed 5 bases, with 6 bases lying between them. The CDR3 covers 12 residues. CDR1 SGHRS and CDR2 YFSETQ come from the germline V gene. The CDR3 DNA reads TGCGCCAGCAGCTTGGAGCTCAACGAGCAGTACTTC. Amino acid sequence: CASSLELNEQYF.

This chain joins TRBV7-3 and TRBJ2-3, with 9 nucleotides matching TRBD2. CDR1 and CDR2 from the germline V gene are SGHTA and FQGTGA. The CDR3 spans 15 residues. V lost 8 bases to trimming and J lost 2 bases; unmatched junction nucleotides: 8. CDR3 protein: CASARAGGPTDTQYF. Here the CDR3 DNA reads TGTGCCAGCGCCCGGGCGGGAGGGCCCACAGATACGCAGTATTTT. Supplemented by reference TRBV7-3 and TRBJ2-3, the full variable domain reads GAGVSQTPSNKVTEKGKYVELRCDPISGHTALYWYRQSLGQGPEFLIYFQGTGAADDSGLPNDRFFAVRPEGSVSTLKIQRTERGDSAVYLCASARAGGPTDTQYFGPGTRLTVL.

This chain joins TRBV5-6 and TRBJ2-6; D perhaps matches TRBD1 (6 bases). Trimming took 4 bases from V and 2 from J, leaving 10 bases between them. CDR3 length: 15 residues. Looked up from germline, CDR1 is SGHDT and CDR2 is YYEEEE. CDR3 residues: CASSQNRAGANVLTF. The CDR3 DNA follows: TGTGCCAGCAGCCAGAACAGGGCTGGGGCCAACGTCCTGACTTTC.

The chain has TRBV19 and TRBJ1-2, with TRBD1 matching 7 bases. The junction had 3 bases not matched to a gene; V was cut back by 4 bases and J by 7 bases. Germline CDR1 reads LNHDA; CDR2 reads SQIVND (reference sequence). This CDR3 comprises 12 residues. DNA of the CDR3: TGTGCCAGTAGTACGGCAGGGGGTGGCTACACCTTC. Its translation: CASSTAGGGYTF. Complete variable domain (other parts from reference TRBV19 and TRBJ1-2): DGGITQSPKYLFRKEGQNVTLSCEQNLNHDAMYWYRQDPGQGLRLIYYSQIVNDFQKGDIAEGYSVSREKKESFPLTVTSAQKNPTAFYLCASSTAGGGYTFGSGTRLTVV.

The rearrangement uses TRBV5-4 and TRBJ2-3, with TRBD2 matching 7 bases. This CDR3 has 15 residues. Germline V gene sequence: CDR1 SGHNT, CDR2 YYREEE (reference sequence). V shed 0 bases, J shed 6 bases, and the junction held 7 bases outside the gene matches. The CDR3 spells CASSLEGLTWDTQYF. The DNA for the CDR3 is TGTGCCAGCAGCTTGGAGGGACTAACTTGGGATACGCAGTATTTT.

The chain uses TRBV11-1 and TRBJ2-3, with 9 nucleotides matching TRBD2. CDR1 is SGHAT and CDR2 is FQDESV in the germline V gene (reference sequence). The CDR3 has 14 residues. J was trimmed by 5 bases and V by 5 bases; bases with no gene match: 5. CDR3 DNA sequence: TGTGCCAGCAGCCCCGGGCGGGAGGGAGATACGCAGTATTTT. Its translation is CASSPGREGDTQYF.

The chain uses TRBV11-3 and TRBJ2-5; weak D call: TRBD1 (5 bases). The CDR3 is 15 residues long. From germline, CDR1 is SGHNT and CDR2 YENEEA. The V gene lost 5 bases and the J gene lost 1 base, with 14 bases spanning the gap. CDR3 in DNA: TGTGCCAGCAGCCCGGCAACGGACACCCAAGAGACCCAGTACTTC. It specifies CASSPATDTQETQYF.

CDR3 in amino acids: CAISDREPRNSPLHF. CDR3 DNA: TGTGCCATCAGCGACAGGGAACCGCGAAATTCACCCCTCCACTTT. The chain has TRBV10-3 and TRBJ1-6; 7 bases map to TRBD1. Germline assignment: CDR1 ENHRY and CDR2 SYGVKD. The CDR3 has 15 amino acids. V lost 6 bases and J lost 7; bases outside the gene matches: 9.

The CDR3 nucleotides are TGCGCCAGCAGCCAAGATTCGGGACTGATAGCTTTCTTT. Protein: CASSQDSGLIAFF. The J gene is TRBJ1-1, the V gene TRBV4-3; D may be TRBD1 (5 bases). The CDR3 runs to 13 residues. The V end lost 0 bases, the J end lost 10 bases, and 12 bases lay between the germline ends. Looked up from germline, CDR1 is LGHNA and CDR2 is YSLEER.

This chain connects TRBV10-1 to TRBJ2-7; 12 nucleotides agree with TRBD2. Trimming took 1 base from V and 3 from J; bases not matched to a gene: 10. The CDR3 spans 18 residues. The germline V gene has CDR1 WNHNN and CDR2 SYGVQD (reference sequence). The DNA of the CDR3 is TGCGCCAGCAGTGAGTGGTCTAGCGGGAGGGTCCCCAGCTACGAGCAGTACTTC. Amino acid sequence: CASSEWSSGRVPSYEQYF.

This clone was recorded a few times. V gene TRBV10-3 combines with J gene TRBJ2-7, with 10 bases lining up with TRBD1. The J segment lost 2 bases and the V segment lost 4 bases, leaving 2 bases of the junction unmatched. The CDR3 runs to 14 residues. Germline lookup yields CDR1 ENHRY and CDR2 SYGVKD. The CDR3 nucleotides read TGTGCCATCAGTGCCGGGACAGGGGCCTACGAGCAGTACTTC. It specifies CAISAGTGAYEQYF.

This chain connects TRBV18 to TRBJ2-1; possibly TRBD2 for D (6 bases). Trimming cost V 6 bases and J 0 bases, with 15 bases left between them. Germline V lookup: CDR1 KGHSH, CDR2 LQKENI. The CDR3 is made up of 16 amino acids. The CDR3 DNA reads as TGTGCCAGCTCCTCAGAAGACGGGAGCTCCTACAATGAGCAGTTCTTC. It encodes CASSSEDGSSYNEQFF.

The J gene is TRBJ1-3, the V gene TRBV4-3; D possibly corresponds to TRBD1 (6 bases). V gave up 0 bases and J gave up 4 bases, with 13 bases separating them. The CDR3 has 16 amino acids. Germline CDR1 and CDR2: LGHNA and YSLEER. The DNA of the CDR3 is TGCGCCAGCAGCCAAGATCGTCCAGGGGTAGGAAACACCATATATTTT. Translation gives CASSQDRPGVGNTIYF.

V is TRBV6-6 and J is TRBJ2-7; D perhaps matches TRBD2 (5 bases). Between the trimmed V and J ends, which lost 6 bases and 0 bases, there was a span of 12 bases. The CDR3 runs to 14 residues. In germline, CDR1 is MNHNY, CDR2 SVGAGI (reference sequence). Here the CDR3 reads CASRTTGYSYEQYF. CDR3 nucleotide sequence: TGTGCCAGCAGAACAACGGGATACTCCTACGAGCAGTACTTC.

The chain combines TRBV6-4 with TRBJ2-6, with D tentatively TRBD1 (5 bases). This CDR3 region has 15 residues. Per germline, CDR1 MRHNA and CDR2 SNTAGT. V was shortened by 4 bases and J by 0 bases, with 7 bases between the two germline ends. In DNA form, the CDR3 reads TGTGCCAGCAGTGTTGACAGCTCTGGGGCCAACGTCCTGACTTTC. Encoded protein: CASSVDSSGANVLTF.

The CDR3 loop reads CSALGQEEAFF. CDR3 DNA: TGCAGTGCCCTCGGACAGGAGGAAGCTTTCTTT. This sequence joins TRBV20-1 and TRBJ1-1; 7 bases fit TRBD1. Trimming removed 6 bases from V and 8 bases from J; junction bases left unmatched: 6. CDR1 and CDR2 (germline): DFQATT, SNEGSKA (reference sequence). The CDR3 is 11 residues long.

The rearrangement uses TRBV2 and TRBJ2-7; 7 bases agree with TRBD1. Per germline, CDR1 SNHLY and CDR2 FYNNEI. CDR3 length: 13 residues. With V trimmed by 6 bases and J by 3 bases, 5 bases remained unmatched. CDR3 bases: TGTGCCAGCAGCCGGACAGGCAACTACGAGCAGTACTTC. This gives the protein CASSRTGNYEQYF.

With respect to this clone: One junction end disagrees with the germline gene, perhaps due to a read error. The genes are TRBV18 and TRBJ2-3; 7 positions agree with TRBD2. The CDR3 is 15 amino acids. The germline V gene encodes CDR1 KGHSH and CDR2 LQKENI. The CDR3 sequence is CASSPLATSTDTQYF. The CDR3 DNA reads as TGTGCCAGCTCCCCACTAGCGACGAGCACAGATACGCAGTATTTT.

J is TRBJ1-1 and V is TRBV2, with 8 bases that match TRBD1. Germline V lookup: CDR1 SNHLY, CDR2 FYNNEI. Unmatched junction bases numbered 16, after V lost 6 bases and J lost 7 bases. This CDR3 comprises 16 residues. The CDR3 here is CASRSQGAEREIEAFF. CDR3 bases: TGTGCCAGCAGATCCCAGGGGGCCGAGAGGGAAATTGAAGCTTTCTTT.

The chain joins TRBV5-6 to TRBJ2-7; weak D call: TRBD2 (6 bases). Germline loops: CDR1 SGHDT, CDR2 YYEEEE. The CDR3 has 15 amino acids. Trimming left V 1 base short and J 3 bases short, with 14 bases between. CDR3 nucleotide sequence: TGTGCCAGCAGCTTGAGGCTAGCGATCGTCTACGAGCAGTACTTC. The encoded protein is CASSLRLAIVYEQYF.